Presented here are 23 T cell receptor beta chains from one specimen sequenced in a study of blood T cell repertoires in COVID-19 (dated by TCRdb to about 2020). Libraries were built with the immunoSEQ multiplex PCR assay. Entries here come from immuneACCESS through TCRdb and include only in-frame sequences with V and J called. Some clones fail to appear in such tables; in the studies checked, an unresolved V gene covers under half of the shortfall, and the cause of the remainder is unknown. The sample data list roughly 310,000 clones, and roughly 90% of these were observed just once. Roughly 2.9% of the sample is taken by the ten largest. What was sequenced was peripheral blood. The receptors derive from a woman younger than 45 with COVID-19, enrolled during active disease.

The rearrangement joins TRBV30 to TRBJ1-6; 7 bases are shared with TRBD1. V gave up 0 bases and J gave up 8 bases; unmatched junction bases: 7. Germline values: CDR1 GTSNPN, CDR2 SVGIG (reference sequence). The CDR3 runs 15 residues. The CDR3 nucleotides are TGTGCCTGGAGTGTACAGGGGCGCTCATATTCACCCCTCCACTTT. This encodes CAWSVQGRSYSPLHF.

The DNA of the CDR3 is TGTGCCACCAGCAGAGATAAATTGGGACAGGGCTACACCGGGGAGCTGTTTTTT. Translation gives CATSRDKLGQGYTGELFF. The chain couples TRBV15 to TRBJ2-2; 9 nucleotides match TRBD1. The CDR3 extends over 18 amino acids. The germline gives CDR1 LNHNV, CDR2 YYDKDF (reference sequence). V was pared by 0 bases and J by 3 bases, with 8 bases of the junction left unmatched.

V gene TRBV20-1 combines with J gene TRBJ2-2; TRBD2 might be the D (5 bases). There are 17 residues in the CDR3. Germline values: CDR1 DFQATT, CDR2 SNEGSKA (reference sequence). Deletions cut 3 bases from V and 0 bases from J, with 17 bases between. CDR3 nucleotides: TGCAGTGCTAGTCCCAGCGGAACAAAAGCGAACACCGGGGAGCTGTTTTTT. It is translated as CSASPSGTKANTGELFF.

The chain has TRBV5-1 and TRBJ2-1, with 9 positions matching TRBD2. This CDR3 spans 16 amino acids. With V trimmed by 0 bases and J by 7 bases, 8 bases remained unmatched. CDR1 SGHRS and CDR2 YFSETQ come from the germline V gene. DNA of the CDR3: TGCGCCAGCAGCTTGGCTGGACTAGCGCTTGAGAATGAGCAGTTCTTC. This translates into CASSLAGLALENEQFF.

The chain uses TRBV5-1 and TRBJ2-2; D remains unclear. V was clipped by 0 bases and J by 0 bases, with 9 bases between them. CDR1 is SGHRS and CDR2 is YFSETQ in the germline V gene. There are 16 residues in the CDR3. Here the CDR3 DNA reads TGCGCCAGCAGCTTGGGTGTACTACCGAACACCGGGGAGCTGTTTTTT. Translating gives CASSLGVLPNTGELFF.

The chain uses TRBV6-5 and TRBJ1-2; D perhaps matches TRBD1 (6 bases). Germline CDR1 and CDR2: MNHEY and SVGAGI. Trimming removed 5 bases from V and 6 bases from J, with 16 bases in between. CDR3 length: 14 residues. CDR3 sequence: CASSPRGLGDGYTF. The CDR3, as DNA: TGTGCCAGCAGTCCCAGGGGTCTCGGGGATGGCTACACCTTC.

The chain links TRBV4-1 to TRBJ2-6, with D possibly TRBD1 on 5 matching bases. V lost 0 bases and J lost 5, with 11 bases in between. Germline V gives CDR1 MGHRA, CDR2 YSYEKL. This CDR3 is 16 amino acids long. The CDR3 is CASSQDLTARANVLTF. The CDR3 DNA follows: TGCGCCAGCAGCCAAGATCTGACAGCGAGGGCCAACGTCCTGACTTTC.

CDR3 nucleotides: TGTGCCACCAGTGATGGCCGGAGGGGATCGGCCACAGATACGCAGTATTTT. Translated: CATSDGRRGSATDTQYF. V gene TRBV24-1 combines with J gene TRBJ2-3; weak D call: TRBD2 (6 bases). Germline loops: CDR1 KGHDR, CDR2 SFDVKD. Trimming took off 3 bases at V and 2 bases at J, with 17 bases between the two ends. The CDR3 loop spans 17 amino acids.

CDR3 in amino acids: CASSLGQGITYEQYF. In nucleotides, the CDR3 is TGTGCCAGCAGCTTAGGACAGGGGATTACCTACGAGCAGTACTTC. V and J are TRBV7-2 and TRBJ2-7; TRBD1 agrees at 8 bases. The J segment lost 2 bases and the V segment lost 1 base, leaving 4 bases of the junction unmatched. The germline V gene encodes CDR1 SGHTA and CDR2 FQGNSA. The CDR3 runs 15 residues.

The chain combines TRBV30 with TRBJ2-5, with 7 bases fitting TRBD2. From germline, CDR1 is GTSNPN and CDR2 SVGIG (reference sequence). J was trimmed by 5 bases and V by 2 bases; bases with no gene match: 8. The CDR3 spans 14 residues. The CDR3 DNA reads TGTGCCTGGAGTCCCCCTTTGGGGGGGGAGACCCAGTACTTC. Translating gives CAWSPPLGGETQYF.

The V gene is TRBV2, the J gene TRBJ2-7; 10 nucleotides align to TRBD2. CDR1 and CDR2 (germline): SNHLY, FYNNEI. Germline trimming cut 3 bases from V and 6 bases from J; bases unmatched to any gene: 8. CDR3 length: 15 residues. The CDR3 sequence is CASSEGLAGVGEQYF. The CDR3 DNA reads as TGTGCCAGCAGTGAGGGCCTAGCGGGAGTTGGCGAGCAGTACTTC.

The chain carries TRBV28 and TRBJ1-2, with TRBD1 matching over 8 bases. This CDR3 has 15 amino acids. The germline V gene has CDR1 MDHEN and CDR2 SYDVKM. V shed 6 bases, J shed 0 bases, and the junction held 6 bases outside the gene matches. CDR3 in DNA: TGTGCCAGCAGGGGGGGGACAGGAGCTAACTATGGCTACACCTTC. The encoded protein is CASRGGTGANYGYTF.

The gene calls are TRBV27 and TRBJ1-2; D possibly corresponds to TRBD1 (6 bases). CDR3 length: 14 amino acids. Trimming stripped 3 bases from V and 7 bases from J, with 15 bases between. Germline V gene sequence: CDR1 MNHEY, CDR2 SMNVEV (reference sequence). CDR3 loop: CASSFSKGQPGYTF. The CDR3 bases are TGTGCCAGCAGTTTCTCGAAGGGACAACCTGGCTACACCTTC.

J is TRBJ1-4 and V is TRBV28; no clear D gene. Per germline, CDR1 MDHEN and CDR2 SYDVKM. Trimming took off 2 bases at V and 0 bases at J, with 7 bases between the two ends. The CDR3 covers 15 residues. CDR3 loop: CASSLTGATNEKLFF. In DNA, the CDR3 is TGTGCCAGCAGTTTAACCGGGGCAACTAATGAAAAACTGTTTTTT.

V gene TRBV13 combines with J gene TRBJ2-7; weak D call: TRBD1 (5 bases). The V end lost 5 bases, the J end lost 4 bases, and 15 bases lay between the germline ends. The CDR3 has 14 residues. CDR1 is PRHDT and CDR2 is FYEKMQ in the germline V gene (reference sequence). In DNA, the CDR3 is TGTGCCAGCAGCACCACACAGGAGCCTTACGAGCAGTACTTC. Encoded protein: CASSTTQEPYEQYF.

The chain joins TRBV6-2 or TRBV6-3 to TRBJ2-7; D not resolved. This CDR3 spans 15 amino acids. V was clipped by 2 bases and J by 2 bases, with 13 bases between them. Germline CDR1 reads MNHEY; CDR2 reads SVGEGT. CDR3 loop: CASSYGPANAYEQYF. CDR3 bases: TGTGCCAGCAGTTACGGGCCTGCAAACGCCTACGAGCAGTACTTC.

CDR3 loop: CASSFTVNTGELFF. CDR3 DNA sequence: TGTGCCAGCAGTTTTACGGTGAACACCGGGGAGCTGTTTTTT. The chain recombines TRBV28 with TRBJ2-2; unclear D gene. V lost 3 bases and J lost 1, with 6 bases in between. CDR1 and CDR2 (germline): MDHEN, SYDVKM. The CDR3 extends over 14 amino acids. Variable domain in full (rest from reference TRBV28 and TRBJ2-2): DVKVTQSSRYLVKRTGEKVFLECVQDMDHENMFWYRQDPGLGLRLIYFSYDVKMKEKGDIPEGYSVSREKKERFSLILESASTNQTSMYLCASSFTVNTGELFFGEGSRLTVL.

The V gene is TRBV5-6, the J gene TRBJ2-2, with 10 bases lining up with TRBD2. V lost 4 bases to trimming and J lost 2 bases; unmatched junction nucleotides: 5. Per the germline V gene, CDR1 is SGHDT and CDR2 is YYEEEE. The CDR3 is 16 amino acids. CDR3 DNA: TGTGCCAGCAGCCCCGGACTAGCGGTTAACACCGGGGAGCTGTTTTTT. Residues: CASSPGLAVNTGELFF.

V usage is TRBV10-3 and J usage is TRBJ1-1; D remains unclear. This CDR3 has 13 amino acids. Looked up from germline, CDR1 is ENHRY and CDR2 is SYGVKD. Trimming removed 6 bases at V and 1 base at J, with 9 bases between. CDR3 DNA: TGTGCCATCAGCACAACGTCGAACACTGAAGCTTTCTTT. Protein: CAISTTSNTEAFF.

V is TRBV5-6 and J is TRBJ2-1, with D perhaps TRBD2 (6 bases). Trimming stripped 4 bases from V and 8 bases from J, with 13 bases between. Germline V gene lookup returns CDR1 SGHDT and CDR2 YYEEEE. The CDR3 totals 13 residues. The CDR3 is CASSLQRADEQFF. DNA for the CDR3: TGTGCCAGCAGCCTCCAGCGGGCTGATGAGCAGTTCTTC. The full variable domain, completed using reference TRBV5-6 and TRBJ2-1, is DAGVTQSPTHLIKTRGQQVTLRCSPKSGHDTVSWYQQALGQGPQFIFQYYEEEERQRGNFPDRFSGHQFPNYSSELNVNALLLGDSALYLCASSLQRADEQFFGPGTRLTVL.

The V and J genes are TRBV28 and TRBJ2-1; TRBD2 aligns across 8 bases. Germline CDR1 MDHEN, CDR2 SYDVKM. The CDR3 is made up of 16 amino acids. V trimming: 2 bases; J trimming: 7 bases; junction bases outside the gene matches: 10. The CDR3 nucleotides are TGTGCCAGCAGTTTAGGCTCGAGCGGGAGAGCGAATGAGCAGTTCTTC. It encodes CASSLGSSGRANEQFF.

The chain has TRBV6-1 and TRBJ2-4; the D is unclear. Between the trimmed V and J ends, which lost 0 bases and 0 bases, there was a span of 9 bases. In germline, CDR1 is MNHNS, CDR2 SASEGT. The CDR3 consists of 16 residues. The CDR3, as DNA: TGTGCCAGCAGTGAAGCCCTCAAACTAGCCAAAAACATTCAGTACTTC. Its translation is CASSEALKLAKNIQYF.

The V call is TRBV5-4, the J call TRBJ1-1; 8 nucleotides align to TRBD1. J gave up 0 bases and V 4 bases, and 8 bases lay outside the gene matches. The germline gives CDR1 SGHNT, CDR2 YYREEE (reference sequence). The CDR3 runs to 16 residues. The CDR3 DNA is TGTGCCAGCAGCCCAGCGCTGGGACAGGTGAACACTGAAGCTTTCTTT. It codes for CASSPALGQVNTEAFF.